These T cell receptor beta chains were read from a single sample in a study of blood T cell repertoires in COVID-19. Clones were read by immunoSEQ multiplex PCR, and TCRdb kept only the in-frame ones, dropping some. The sample holds approximately 210,000 clones, 92% seen once. Input material: peripheral blood. Receptors originate from a man aged 25-45 years with acute or convalescent COVID-19. The CDR3 runs from the conserved cysteine through the conserved F or W.

v_gene	j_gene	CDR3aa
TRBV5-8	TRBJ2-5	CASRSQGWRETQYF
TRBV4-2	TRBJ2-3	CASSQVKRDGSDTQYF
TRBV3-1/TRBV3-2	TRBJ1-1	CASSHQGASNTEAFF
TRBV7-9	TRBJ2-7	CASSLVGQGYEQYF
TRBV18	TRBJ2-7	CASSPGDRGRQYF
TRBV27	TRBJ2-7	CASSLGRDYEQYF
TRBV28	TRBJ2-2	CASSLGTTPRELFF
TRBV5-4	TRBJ2-7	CASSSTGTGEDQYF
TRBV7-3	TRBJ2-5	CASSHLAGVGETQYF
TRBV18	TRBJ2-3	CASSPTRQGEATQYF
TRBV28	TRBJ2-7	CASREGLAEQYF
TRBV21-1	TRBJ2-1	CASSKGDPGAGHEQFF
TRBV3-1/TRBV3-2	TRBJ2-1	CASSPRDLALNEQFF
TRBV12-5	TRBJ2-1	CASGHTPGLAGVHEQFF
TRBV5-6	TRBJ2-3	CASSLSGLATTDTQYF
TRBV6-1	TRBJ2-1	CASSGGPGGGKYNEQFF
TRBV5-8	TRBJ1-5	CASSLGRQRHGSNQPQHF
TRBV12-3/TRBV12-4	TRBJ1-6	CASSRDRSPLHF
TRBV6-2/TRBV6-3	TRBJ2-7	CASSYSKRPSGRASEQYF
TRBV30	TRBJ2-2	CAWRGQGSTGELFF